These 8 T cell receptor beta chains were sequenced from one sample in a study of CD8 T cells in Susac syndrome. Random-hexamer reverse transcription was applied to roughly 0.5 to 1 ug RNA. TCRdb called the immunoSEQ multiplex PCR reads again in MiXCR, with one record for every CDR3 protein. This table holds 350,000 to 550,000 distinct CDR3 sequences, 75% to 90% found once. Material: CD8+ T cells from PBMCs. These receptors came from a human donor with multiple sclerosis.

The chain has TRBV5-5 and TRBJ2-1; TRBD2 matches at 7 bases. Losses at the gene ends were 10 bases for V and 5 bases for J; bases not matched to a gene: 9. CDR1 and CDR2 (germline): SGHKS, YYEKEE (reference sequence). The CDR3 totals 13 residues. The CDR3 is CAQMGLADNEQFF. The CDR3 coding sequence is TGTGCCCAAATGGGGCTAGCGGACAATGAGCAGTTCTTC. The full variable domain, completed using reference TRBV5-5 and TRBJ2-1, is DAGVTQSPTHLIKTRGQQVTLRCSPISGHKSVSWYQQVLGQGPQFIFQYYEKEERGRGNFPDRFSARQFPNYSSELNVNALLLGDSALYLCAQMGLADNEQFFGPGTRLTVL.

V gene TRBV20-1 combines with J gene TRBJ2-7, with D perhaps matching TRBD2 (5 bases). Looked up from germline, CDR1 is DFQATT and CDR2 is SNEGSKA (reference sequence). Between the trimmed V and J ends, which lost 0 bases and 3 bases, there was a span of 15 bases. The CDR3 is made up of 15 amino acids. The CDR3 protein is CSARDQAGPSYEQYF. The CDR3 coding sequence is TGCAGTGCTAGAGATCAGGCGGGTCCCAGCTACGAGCAGTACTTC.

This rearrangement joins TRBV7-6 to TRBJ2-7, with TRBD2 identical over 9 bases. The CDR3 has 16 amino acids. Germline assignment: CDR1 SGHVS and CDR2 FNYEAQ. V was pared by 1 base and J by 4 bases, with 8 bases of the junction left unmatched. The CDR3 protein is CASSLETSGNDYEQYF. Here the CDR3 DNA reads TGTGCCAGCAGCTTAGAGACTAGCGGTAACGATTACGAGCAGTACTTC.

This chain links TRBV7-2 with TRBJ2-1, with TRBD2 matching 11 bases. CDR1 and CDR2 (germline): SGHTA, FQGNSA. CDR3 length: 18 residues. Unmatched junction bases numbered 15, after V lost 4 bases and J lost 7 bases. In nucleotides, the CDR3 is TGTGCCAGCAGCTCAAACGGACTAGCGGGTAATCTTAGGAATGAGCAGTTCTTC. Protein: CASSSNGLAGNLRNEQFF.

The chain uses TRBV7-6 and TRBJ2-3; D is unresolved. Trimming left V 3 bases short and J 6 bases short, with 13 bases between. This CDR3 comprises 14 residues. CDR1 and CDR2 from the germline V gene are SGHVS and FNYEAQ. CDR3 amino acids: CASSFQSVLDTQYF. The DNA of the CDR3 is TGTGCCAGCAGCTTTCAAAGTGTTCTGGATACGCAGTATTTT.

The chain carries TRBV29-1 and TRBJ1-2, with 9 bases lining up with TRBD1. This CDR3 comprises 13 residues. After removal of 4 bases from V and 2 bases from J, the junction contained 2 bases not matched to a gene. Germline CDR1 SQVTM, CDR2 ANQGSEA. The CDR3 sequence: CSVAGTGNYGYTF. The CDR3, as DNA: TGCAGCGTTGCCGGGACAGGGAACTATGGCTACACCTTC. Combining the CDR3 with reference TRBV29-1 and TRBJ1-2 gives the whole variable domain SAVISQKPSRDICQRGTSLTIQCQVDSQVTMMFWYRQQPGQSLTLIATANQGSEATYESGFVIDKFPISRPNLTFSTLTVSNMSPEDSSIYLCSVAGTGNYGYTFGSGTRLTVV.

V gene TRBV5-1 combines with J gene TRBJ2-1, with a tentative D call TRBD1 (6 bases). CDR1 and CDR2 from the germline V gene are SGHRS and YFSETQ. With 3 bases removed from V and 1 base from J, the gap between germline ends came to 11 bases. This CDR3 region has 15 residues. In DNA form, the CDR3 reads TGCGCCAGCAGCTCACAGGGCTTTTCCTACAATGAGCAGTTCTTC. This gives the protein CASSSQGFSYNEQFF.

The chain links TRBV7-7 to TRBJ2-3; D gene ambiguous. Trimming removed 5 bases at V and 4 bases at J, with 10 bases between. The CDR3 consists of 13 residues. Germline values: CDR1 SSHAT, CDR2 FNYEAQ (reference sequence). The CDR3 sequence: CASSQDYSDTQYF. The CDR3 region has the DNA TGTGCCAGCAGCCAAGATTATTCAGATACGCAGTATTTT.